This T cell receptor beta chain was identified in a study of T cell responses to AZD1222 COVID-19 vaccine. This clone has more than one count but fewer than ten. Its antigen is still unknown. The CDR3 has 16 amino acids. Germline V CDR1 and CDR2: LGHDT, YNNKEL (reference sequence). Trimming cost V 0 bases and J 0 bases, with 6 bases left between them. Sequencing was performed with immunoSEQ multiplex PCR; in TCRdb, only in-frame clones are kept and a portion is missing. The sample holds more than 140,000 clones, roughly 88% seen once. Overall study results and limits: Among vaccine-associated CD4 TCRs, coverage spanned spike, with dominance at 160-218 and 743-854. The study identified only a handful of AZD1222 recipients as seropositive at baseline. In a largely white British group with more females than males, clonal diversity was possibly underestimated.

The chain uses TRBV3-1 (or the pseudogene TRBV3-2) and TRBJ2-6; possible D gene TRBD2, 5 bases. The source was peripheral blood, collected on day 0 of AZD1222 vaccination. The clonotype was recovered from an adult in good health. In nucleotides, the CDR3 is TGTGCCAGCAGCCAAGATGCGGGCTCTGGGGCCAACGTCCTGACTTTC. It translates to CASSQDAGSGANVLTF.